This passage covers 10 T cell receptor beta chains from one sample sequenced in a study of T cell repertoires in cytomegalovirus infection. TCRdb used MiXCR to reprocess the reads, holding one entry per CDR3 protein. The sample lists 600,000 to 700,000 distinct CDR3 sequences, about 33% occurring once. No antigen is known for these receptors. The sequences come from cultured PBMCs, collected from culture after CMV antigen stimulation. The receptors shown here come from a human donor in good health (CMV status not recorded). Some clones in this sample may be carry-over from other donors' samples.

This sequence joins TRBV19 and TRBJ2-2; no clear D. Trimming took off 9 bases at V and 4 bases at J, with 15 bases between the two ends. Germline CDR1 reads LNHDA; CDR2 reads SQIVND (reference sequence). The CDR3 length is 14 residues. This CDR3 reads CASRPSWGTGELFF. CDR3 bases: TGTGCCAGCAGGCCGTCGTGGGGCACCGGGGAGCTGTTTTTT.

V is TRBV10-3 and J is TRBJ2-5; weak D call: TRBD2 (6 bases). Germline CDR1 reads ENHRY; CDR2 reads SYGVKD. The CDR3 has 14 residues. Trimming took 5 bases from V and 0 from J, leaving 10 bases between them. This chain's CDR3 is CAISPGGDQETQYF. CDR3 sequence (DNA): TGTGCCATCAGTCCCGGAGGGGACCAAGAGACCCAGTACTTC.

This clonotype has only a few counts. The CDR3 coding sequence is TGTGCCAGCAGCTGGGGTCCCGAGGAGGGAAACACCATATATTTT. Its translation: CASSWGPEEGNTIYF. The chain employs TRBV5-5 and TRBJ1-3; no clear D gene. Germline V gives CDR1 SGHKS, CDR2 YYEKEE (reference sequence). The CDR3 is 15 residues long. Trimming removed 3 bases at V and 4 bases at J, with 14 bases between.

The rearrangement links TRBV11-2 to TRBJ2-7; D gene unclear. CDR1 is SGHAT, CDR2 FQNNGV, per germline. There are 15 residues in the CDR3. V lost 0 bases and J lost 4, with 13 bases in between. DNA for the CDR3: TGTGCCAGCAGCTTAGATAGGGTGGCTGGTTACGAGCAGTACTTC. Its translation: CASSLDRVAGYEQYF. The full variable domain, its missing parts supplied by reference TRBV11-2 and TRBJ2-7, is EAGVAQSPRYKIIEKRQSVAFWCNPISGHATLYWYQQILGQGPKLLIQFQNNGVVDDSQLPKDRFSAERLKGVDSTLKIQPAKLEDSAVYLCASSLDRVAGYEQYFGPGTRLTVT.

J is TRBJ2-3 and V is TRBV6-2 or TRBV6-3; 7 nucleotides align to TRBD2. The CDR3 sequence is 15 residues long. The V gene's germline CDR1 is MNHEY and CDR2 SVGEGT. V was clipped by 6 bases and J by 1 base; unmatched bases: 7. Written as DNA, the CDR3 is TGTGCCAGCAGCCGCTCTAGCGGAGGCACAGATACGCAGTATTTT. It is translated as CASSRSSGGTDTQYF.

The V and J genes are TRBV7-9 and TRBJ2-5; 12 nucleotides agree with TRBD2. Germline lookup yields CDR1 SEHNR and CDR2 FQNEAQ (reference sequence). This CDR3 comprises 16 residues. V lost 7 bases and J lost 4; bases outside the gene matches: 10. The CDR3 DNA is TGTGCCAGCACTATGACTAGCGGGAGTATGTCAGAGACCCAGTACTTC. The encoded protein is CASTMTSGSMSETQYF.

This clonotype was counted at least ten times. An end of the junction differs from the germline gene, which may be a read error. The J gene is TRBJ2-1, the V gene TRBV7-8; D remains unclear. CDR1 and CDR2 from the germline V gene are SGHVS and FQNEAQ. CDR3 length equals 13 residues. CDR3 sequence: CASSLMEQLPPIF. Here the CDR3 DNA reads TGTGCCAGCAGTCTTATGGAACAACTTCCTCCAATCTTC.

Only a few counts were recorded for this clonotype. This chain connects TRBV7-2 to TRBJ2-7; D might be TRBD1 or TRBD2, each matching 5 bases. V shed 5 bases and J shed 6 bases, with 11 bases lying between them. Germline V CDR1 and CDR2: SGHTA, FQGNSA. This CDR3 comprises 12 residues. The CDR3 nucleotides are TGTGCCAGCAGCACCACAGGAGGCGAGCAGTACTTC. It translates to CASSTTGGEQYF.

This clonotype was observed a few times. This sequence joins TRBV6-2 or TRBV6-3 and TRBJ1-6, with unresolved D. The germline V gene encodes CDR1 MNHEY and CDR2 SVGEGT. The ends were cut back, 8 bases at V and 6 bases at J, with 14 bases in the middle. This CDR3 is 14 amino acids long. This CDR3 is CASGSRAFNSPLHF. As DNA, the CDR3 is TGTGCCAGCGGATCCCGGGCCTTTAATTCACCCCTCCACTTT.

The rearrangement joins TRBV12-3 or TRBV12-4 to TRBJ2-7, with 7 bases that match TRBD1. The CDR3 loop spans 14 amino acids. V was pared by 3 bases and J by 6 bases, with 8 bases of the junction left unmatched. The CDR3, as DNA: TGTGCCAGCAGTTTTACAGGGGTGATGGGCGAGCAGTACTTC. Its translation: CASSFTGVMGEQYF.